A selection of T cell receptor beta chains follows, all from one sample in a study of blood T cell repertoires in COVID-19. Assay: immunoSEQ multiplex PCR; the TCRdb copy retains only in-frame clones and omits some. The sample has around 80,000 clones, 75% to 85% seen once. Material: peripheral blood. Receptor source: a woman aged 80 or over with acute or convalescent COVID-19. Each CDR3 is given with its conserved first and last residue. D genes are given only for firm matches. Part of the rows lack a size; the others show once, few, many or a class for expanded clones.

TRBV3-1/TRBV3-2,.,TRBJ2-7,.,TGTGCCAGCAGCCAAGCGGGACTCTGGTCGGGGGAGCAGTACTTC,CASSQAGLWSGEQYF
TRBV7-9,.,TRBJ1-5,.,TGTGCCAGCAGCTTAGAACTGAGCCAGCCCCAGCATTTT,CASSLELSQPQHF
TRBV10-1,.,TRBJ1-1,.,TGCGCCAGCAGTGAAACGTCCGGTGGGCTAGAAGCTTTCTTT,CASSETSGGLEAFF
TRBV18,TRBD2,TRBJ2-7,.,TGTGCCAGCTTTTCTAGCGGGAGCTACGAGCAGTACTTC,CASFSSGSYEQYF
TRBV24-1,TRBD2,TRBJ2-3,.,TGTGCCACCAGTGTGGGACTAGCGGGAGTCGGTGATACGCAGTATTTT,CATSVGLAGVGDTQYF
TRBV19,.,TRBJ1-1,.,TGTGCCAGTAGTAAAAAGGAGTCAGGGACTGAAGCTTTCTTT,CASSKKESGTEAFF
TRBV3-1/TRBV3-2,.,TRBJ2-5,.,TGTGCCAGCAGCCAAGAGGCAGGGTTGTGGGAGACCCAGTACTTC,CASSQEAGLWETQYF
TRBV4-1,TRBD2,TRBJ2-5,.,TGCGCCAGCAGCTCGGCGGGAGAAGCGACCCAGTACTTC,CASSSAGEATQYF
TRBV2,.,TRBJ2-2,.,TGTGCCAGCACCGCTACAGTGAACACCGGGGAGCTGTTTTTT,CASTATVNTGELFF
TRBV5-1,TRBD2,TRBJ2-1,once,TGCGCCAGCAGCTTGGAGGCTAGCGGGAGCCGCGAGCAGTTCTTC,CASSLEASGSREQFF
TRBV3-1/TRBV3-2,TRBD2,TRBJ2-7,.,TGTGCCAGCAGCCCCCGGACTAGCGGAGCCTACGAGCAGTACTTC,CASSPRTSGAYEQYF
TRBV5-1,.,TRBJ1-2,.,TGCGCCAGCAGCTTCGCAGGGAGGTATGGCTACACCTTC,CASSFAGRYGYTF
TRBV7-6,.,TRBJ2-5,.,TGTGCCAGCAGCCTGGCAGGGTCCCAAGAGACCCAGTACTTC,CASSLAGSQETQYF
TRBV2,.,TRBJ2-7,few,TGTGCCAGCACCCTCGGGACAAGGTCCTACGAGCAGTACTTC,CASTLGTRSYEQYF
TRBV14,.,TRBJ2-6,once,TGTGCCAGCAGCGAGTACAGAACTTCAGGGGCCAACGTCCTGACTTTC,CASSEYRTSGANVLTF